The TCR beta chain described here comes from a study of OX40 agonist ivuxolimab in advanced cancers. Whole-study context: Ivuxolimab, which is an agonistic anti-OX40 (CD134) antibody, was administered to the patients.

Germline V lookup: CDR1 SGHTA, CDR2 FQGTGA. V dropped 5 bases and J dropped 6; count of bases not matched to a gene: 4. This CDR3 is built from 14 residues. The repertoire was sequenced with immunoSEQ multiplex PCR; TCRdb's copy has only in-frame clones and lacks some. The sample yields some 73,000 clones, about 86% seen once. The receptor was derived from an adult with an advanced solid tumor such as melanoma, head and neck, liver or kidney cancer. V is TRBV7-3 and J is TRBJ2-1; 10 nucleotides align to TRBD1. The material sequenced was CD4+ or CD8+ T cells sorted from blood, taken in a trial of the OX40 agonist ivuxolimab. The CDR3 region has the DNA TGTGCCAGCAGCCGGGACAGGGGAGGCAATGAGCAGTTCTTC. Protein product: CASSRDRGGNEQFF. The full variable domain, its missing parts supplied by reference TRBV7-3 and TRBJ2-1, is GAGVSQTPSNKVTEKGKYVELRCDPISGHTALYWYRQSLGQGPEFLIYFQGTGAADDSGLPNDRFFAVRPEGSVSTLKIQRTERGDSAVYLCASSRDRGGNEQFFGPGTRLTVL.